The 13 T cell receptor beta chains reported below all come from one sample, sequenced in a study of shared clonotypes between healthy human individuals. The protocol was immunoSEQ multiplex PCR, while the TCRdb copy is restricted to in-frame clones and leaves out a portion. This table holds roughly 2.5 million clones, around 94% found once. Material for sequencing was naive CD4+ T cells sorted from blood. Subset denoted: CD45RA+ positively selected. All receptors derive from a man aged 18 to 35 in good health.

CDR3 in DNA: TGTGCCAGCAGCTTCACAGGGCACTCTGGAAACACCATATATTTT. This gives the protein CASSFTGHSGNTIYF. The rearrangement uses TRBV13 and TRBJ1-3; D may be TRBD1 (6 bases). Trimming left V 3 bases short and J 0 bases short, with 9 bases between. The CDR3 sequence is 15 residues long. The germline gives CDR1 PRHDT, CDR2 FYEKMQ (reference sequence).

The CDR3 bases are TGTGCCAGCAGTGACGAGGGCTCCTACGAGCAGTACTTC. Protein sequence: CASSDEGSYEQYF. The rearrangement uses TRBV6-4 and TRBJ2-7; TRBD2 is a possible D gene (5 bases). The CDR3 runs to 13 residues. Trimming pared 2 bases from V and 0 bases from J, leaving 5 bases between. The germline CDR1 and CDR2 sequences are MRHNA and SNTAGT.

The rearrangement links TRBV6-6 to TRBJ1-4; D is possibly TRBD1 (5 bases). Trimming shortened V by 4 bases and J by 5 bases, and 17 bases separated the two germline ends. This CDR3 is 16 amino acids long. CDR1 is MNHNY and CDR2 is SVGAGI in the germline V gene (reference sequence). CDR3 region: CASSSLPGRQNEKLFF. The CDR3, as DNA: TGTGCCAGCAGTTCCTTACCGGGACGGCAGAATGAAAAACTGTTTTTT.

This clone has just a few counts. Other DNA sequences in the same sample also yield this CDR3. The CDR3 region has the DNA TGCGCCAGCAGCTTGGACCTGAACACCGGGGAGCTGTTTTTT. Translated: CASSLDLNTGELFF. The V call is TRBV5-1, the J call TRBJ2-2; no definite D call. CDR3 length: 14 amino acids. The germline V gene encodes CDR1 SGHRS and CDR2 YFSETQ. The V end lost 0 bases, the J end lost 1 base, and 4 bases lay between the germline ends.

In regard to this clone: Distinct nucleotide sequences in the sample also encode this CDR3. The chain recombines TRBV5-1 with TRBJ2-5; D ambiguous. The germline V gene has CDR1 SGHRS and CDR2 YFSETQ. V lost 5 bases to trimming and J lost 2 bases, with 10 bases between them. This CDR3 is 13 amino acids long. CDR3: CASSSATQETQYF. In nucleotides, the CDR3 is TGCGCCAGCAGTTCGGCTACTCAAGAGACCCAGTACTTC.

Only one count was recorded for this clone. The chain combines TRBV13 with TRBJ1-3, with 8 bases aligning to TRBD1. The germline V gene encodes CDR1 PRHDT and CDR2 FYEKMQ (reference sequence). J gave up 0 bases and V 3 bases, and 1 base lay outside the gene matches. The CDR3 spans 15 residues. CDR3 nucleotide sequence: TGTGCCAGCAGCTTGGACAGGGCCTCTGGAAACACCATATATTTT. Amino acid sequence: CASSLDRASGNTIYF.

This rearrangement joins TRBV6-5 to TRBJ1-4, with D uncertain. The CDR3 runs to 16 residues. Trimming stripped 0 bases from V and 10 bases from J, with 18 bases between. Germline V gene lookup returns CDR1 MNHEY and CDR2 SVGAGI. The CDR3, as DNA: TGTGCCAGCAGTTACTCGAAGCGGGATAGCTTTATAAAACTGTTTTTT. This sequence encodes CASSYSKRDSFIKLFF.

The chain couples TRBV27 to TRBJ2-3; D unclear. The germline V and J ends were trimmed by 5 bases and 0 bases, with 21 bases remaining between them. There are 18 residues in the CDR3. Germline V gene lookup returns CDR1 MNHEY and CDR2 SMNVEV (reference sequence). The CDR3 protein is CASSPFFLGETSTDTQYF. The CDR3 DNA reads TGTGCCAGCAGTCCCTTCTTCCTTGGGGAAACTAGCACAGATACGCAGTATTTT.

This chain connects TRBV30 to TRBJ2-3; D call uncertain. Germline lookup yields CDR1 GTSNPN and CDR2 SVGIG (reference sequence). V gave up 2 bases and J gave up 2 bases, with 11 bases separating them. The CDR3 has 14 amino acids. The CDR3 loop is CAWSMRQSTDTQYF. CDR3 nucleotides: TGTGCCTGGAGTATGAGGCAGTCCACAGATACGCAGTATTTT.

The CDR3 protein is CASSPLDRGHEQYF. CDR3 DNA sequence: TGTGCCAGCAGTCCGTTGGACAGGGGCCACGAGCAGTACTTC. The genes are TRBV28 and TRBJ2-7; 9 bases match TRBD1. CDR1 and CDR2 (germline): MDHEN, SYDVKM. J was trimmed by 5 bases and V by 5 bases; bases with no gene match: 7. This CDR3 is built from 14 residues.

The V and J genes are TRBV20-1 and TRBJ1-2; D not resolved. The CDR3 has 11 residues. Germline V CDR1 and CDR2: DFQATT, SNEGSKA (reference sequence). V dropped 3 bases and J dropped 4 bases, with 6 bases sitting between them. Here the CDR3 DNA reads TGCAGTGCTAGTAACCTCTATGGCTACACCTTC. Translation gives CSASNLYGYTF.

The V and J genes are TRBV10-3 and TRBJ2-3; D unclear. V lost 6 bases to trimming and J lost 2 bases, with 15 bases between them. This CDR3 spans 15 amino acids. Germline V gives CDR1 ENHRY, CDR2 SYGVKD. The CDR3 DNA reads TGTGCCATCAGCCAAGCTCTTCGATACACAGATACGCAGTATTTT. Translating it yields CAISQALRYTDTQYF.

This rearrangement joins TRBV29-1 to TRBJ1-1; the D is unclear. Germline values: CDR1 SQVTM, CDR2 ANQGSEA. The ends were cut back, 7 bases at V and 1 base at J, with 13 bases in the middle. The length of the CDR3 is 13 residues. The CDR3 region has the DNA TGCAGCGCCTTGAAGGGTACGAACACTGAAGCTTTCTTT. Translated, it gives CSALKGTNTEAFF.